This is a list of T cell receptor beta chains from one sample in a study of beta chain features in type 1 diabetes. Measured with immunoSEQ multiplex PCR; TCRdb has only the in-frame clones, and not every one. The sample has 900,000 or so clones; roughly a sixth are singletons. Material for sequencing was naive CD4+ T cells from blood. All receptors derive from a woman aged 18-29 years in good health. The CDR3 runs from the conserved cysteine through the conserved F or W.

cdr3_aa j_call cdr3_length v_call
CASSHSSDEQFF TRBJ2-1 12 TRBV4-3
CAIRRGGIQETQYF TRBJ2-5 14 TRBV10-3
CASSLWVSGQETQYF TRBJ2-5 15 TRBV5-6
CASSFRLGGTDTQYF TRBJ2-3 15 TRBV27
CASSPGPREETQYF TRBJ2-5 14 TRBV4-1
CASSFDTQGNTEAFF TRBJ1-1 15 TRBV6-6
CASSYASGAPDTQYF TRBJ2-3 15 TRBV6-5
CAIKGTTRNNEQFF TRBJ2-1 14 TRBV10-3
CASRSGIGNTGELFF TRBJ2-2 15 TRBV18
CASSVDPSGPYEQFF TRBJ2-1 15 TRBV9
CASSLGRTGANVLTF TRBJ2-6 15 TRBV7-9
CASSSSGAVAYNEQFF TRBJ2-1 16 TRBV6-5
CASRSTGYEQYF TRBJ2-7 12 TRBV6-6
CASSPRGSGTYNEQFF TRBJ2-1 16 TRBV7-9
CASSLGTGSSTDTQYF TRBJ2-3 16 TRBV5-1
CASSSLGQLNEKLFF TRBJ1-4 15 TRBV6-5
CASSVGVSYNEQFF TRBJ2-1 14 TRBV4-1
CASSLRISDTGELFF TRBJ2-2 15 TRBV7-9
CASSEEGASGAGGVDTQYF TRBJ2-3 19 TRBV6-1
CASSLFPGQGNEQFF TRBJ2-1 15 TRBV28
CASSYSIQTDTQYF TRBJ2-3 14 TRBV6-5
CASSIQGTRLGEQYF TRBJ2-7 15 TRBV19
CASSLMAEQFF TRBJ2-1 11 TRBV28
CSAKGGQVNEKLFF TRBJ1-4 14 TRBV29-1
CASSLNGGHTGELFF TRBJ2-2 15 TRBV7-3
CASSPPGLAGVGEQYF TRBJ2-7 16 TRBV14
CASSLTGTDTQYF TRBJ2-3 13 TRBV7-3
CASSERAVGQFF TRBJ2-1 12 TRBV2
CASTKGVAFGNEQFF TRBJ2-1 15 TRBV28
CASSQAPLTLSGANVLTF TRBJ2-6 18 TRBV5-4
CASSVGTDSYNEQFF TRBJ2-1 15 TRBV7-2
CASSEGVSGNTIYF TRBJ1-3 14 TRBV5-1
CASSFAGANVLTF TRBJ2-6 13 TRBV7-2
CASSVDGTGSYEQYF TRBJ2-7 15 TRBV9
CASSVDEVWTYNEQFF TRBJ2-1 16 TRBV9
CASSSPPGPGSYEQYF TRBJ2-7 16 TRBV7-6
CASSFWQGADTQYF TRBJ2-3 14 TRBV27
CASSQDWRTYNEQFF TRBJ2-1 15 TRBV4-3
CASSLAERGPYNEQFF TRBJ2-1 16 TRBV7-9
CASSREAAPYNEQFF TRBJ2-1 15 TRBV5-1
CASRRTSATDTQYF TRBJ2-3 14 TRBV7-3
CAISDSSSGANVLTF TRBJ2-6 15 TRBV10-3
CASTRFSGANVLTF TRBJ2-6 14 TRBV10-1